Below, 9 T cell receptor beta chains from the same sample are listed, as sequenced in a study of blood T cell repertoires in COVID-19. This table comes from immunoSEQ multiplex PCR, and its TCRdb copy is limited to in-frame clones, with some not included. The repertoire holds more than 150,000 clones, 85% to 90% seen once, with almost 1% in the top ten. The sequenced sample consisted of peripheral blood. Every receptor here comes from a man between 18 and 35 years old with acute or convalescent COVID-19.

CDR3 bases: TGTGCCAGCAGAACGGACAGGGGGTGGGGTGAGCAGTTCTTC. It yields the protein CASRTDRGWGEQFF. The V and J genes are TRBV2 and TRBJ2-1; 10 positions match TRBD1. J lost 9 bases, V lost 6 bases, and 8 bases had no gene match. The length of the CDR3 is 14 residues. Per germline, CDR1 SNHLY and CDR2 FYNNEI.

This sequence joins TRBV9 and TRBJ2-3; TRBD2 agrees at 7 bases. The ends lost 2 bases at V and 6 bases at J; junction bases unmatched: 6. The CDR3 spans 14 residues. Germline lookup yields CDR1 SGDLS and CDR2 YYNGEE. The CDR3 reads CASSVRLAKDTQYF. CDR3 nucleotide sequence: TGTGCCAGCAGCGTGAGACTAGCTAAGGATACGCAGTATTTT.

V is TRBV28 and J is TRBJ2-5; perhaps TRBD2 as D (6 bases). CDR1 MDHEN and CDR2 SYDVKM come from the germline V gene. CDR3 length: 16 residues. Trimming cost V 6 bases and J 5 bases, with 22 bases left between them. The CDR3 here is CASRGSRRGYSETQYF. The CDR3 DNA is TGTGCCAGCAGGGGGTCGAGGCGGGGCTACTCTGAGACCCAGTACTTC. Filled out from reference TRBV28 and TRBJ2-5, the complete variable domain reads DVKVTQSSRYLVKRTGEKVFLECVQDMDHENMFWYRQDPGLGLRLIYFSYDVKMKEKGDIPEGYSVSREKKERFSLILESASTNQTSMYLCASRGSRRGYSETQYFGPGTRLLVL.

The rearrangement uses TRBV30 and TRBJ2-7; possible D gene TRBD2, 6 bases. Germline values: CDR1 GTSNPN, CDR2 SVGIG (reference sequence). Between the trimmed V and J ends, which lost 4 bases and 5 bases, there was a span of 18 bases. This CDR3 is built from 14 residues. The CDR3 coding sequence is TGTGCCTGGACCGAGGGCGGGACGGTCCACGAGCAGTACTTC. Translated: CAWTEGGTVHEQYF.

The gene calls are TRBV19 and TRBJ2-1, with 7 nucleotides matching TRBD1. V was clipped by 5 bases and J by 6 bases; unmatched bases: 7. The germline gives CDR1 LNHDA, CDR2 SQIVND (reference sequence). CDR3 length equals 14 residues. CDR3 sequence (DNA): TGTGCCAGTAGTCTCTTCCGGGACAGCAATGAGCAGTTCTTC. This codes for CASSLFRDSNEQFF.

V and J are TRBV6-2 or TRBV6-3 and TRBJ1-1; D gene uncertain. Trimming pared 2 bases from V and 1 base from J, leaving 8 bases between. The CDR3 spans 14 residues. In germline, CDR1 is MNHEY, CDR2 SVGEGT. This CDR3 is CASSYVQPNTEAFF. For the CDR3, the DNA is TGTGCCAGCAGTTACGTACAGCCGAACACTGAAGCTTTCTTT.

This clone has more than one count but fewer than ten. The rearrangement joins TRBV30 to TRBJ2-7; D is ambiguous. The length of the CDR3 is 14 residues. Germline V gene data show CDR1 as GTSNPN and CDR2 as SVGIG (reference sequence). The V and J ends lost 2 bases and 0 bases respectively, with 11 bases between them. The CDR3 bases are TGTGCCTGGAGTCCCTCCTGGAGCTCCTACGAGCAGTACGTC. Translation gives CAWSPSWSSYEQYV.

V usage is TRBV12-1 and J usage is TRBJ1-5; the table calls TRBD1, which could not be checked here. TRBV12-1 is tagged as a pseudogene. The CDR3 extends over 17 amino acids. The CDR3 is CASSPVNARGTDQPQHF. The CDR3 coding sequence is TGTGCCAGCAGCCCCGTGAACGCCAGGGGGACGGATCAGCCCCAGCATTTT.

This chain joins TRBV9 and TRBJ1-6; possibly TRBD1 for D (5 bases). CDR1 SGDLS and CDR2 YYNGEE come from the germline V gene. The CDR3 length is 13 residues. V dropped 3 bases and J dropped 5 bases, with 6 bases sitting between them. The CDR3 protein is CASSARDNSPLHF. The DNA for the CDR3 is TGTGCCAGCAGCGCCAGGGATAATTCACCCCTCCACTTT. Combining the CDR3 with reference TRBV9 and TRBJ1-6 gives the whole variable domain DSGVTQTPKHLITATGQRVTLRCSPRSGDLSVYWYQQSLDQGLQFLIQYYNGEERAKGNILERFSAQQFPDLHSELNLSSLELGDSALYFCASSARDNSPLHFGNGTRLTVT.